One and the same sample provided the 3 T cell receptor beta chains below, sequenced in a study of monozygotic twins with inflammatory bowel disease. Using the 5' RACE reads, TCRdb records one entry per CDR3 protein without DNA. The sample totals approximately 390,000 distinct CDR3 sequences. Sample: blood. The source is a human donor with ulcerative colitis or Crohn's disease, or a healthy co-twin of an affected twin (not recorded which).

The chain carries TRBV7-7 and TRBJ2-5. Germline CDR1 and CDR2: SSHAT and FNYEAQ (reference sequence). CDR3 length: 13 residues. The CDR3 sequence is CASSRTLEETQYF.

CDR3 sequence reads: CASSRRQGAEAFF. The chain has TRBV21-1 and TRBJ1-1; TCRdb gives TRBD1 as the D gene, but with no DNA this cannot be confirmed. TRBV21-1 constitutes a pseudogene. This CDR3 region has 13 residues.

The rearrangement uses TRBV7-2 and TRBJ1-5; TCRdb reports TRBD1, a call that lacks DNA to check it against. The CDR3 contains 13 residues. Germline V gene data show CDR1 as SGHTA and CDR2 as FQGNSA. The CDR3 here is CASSGQINQPQHF.